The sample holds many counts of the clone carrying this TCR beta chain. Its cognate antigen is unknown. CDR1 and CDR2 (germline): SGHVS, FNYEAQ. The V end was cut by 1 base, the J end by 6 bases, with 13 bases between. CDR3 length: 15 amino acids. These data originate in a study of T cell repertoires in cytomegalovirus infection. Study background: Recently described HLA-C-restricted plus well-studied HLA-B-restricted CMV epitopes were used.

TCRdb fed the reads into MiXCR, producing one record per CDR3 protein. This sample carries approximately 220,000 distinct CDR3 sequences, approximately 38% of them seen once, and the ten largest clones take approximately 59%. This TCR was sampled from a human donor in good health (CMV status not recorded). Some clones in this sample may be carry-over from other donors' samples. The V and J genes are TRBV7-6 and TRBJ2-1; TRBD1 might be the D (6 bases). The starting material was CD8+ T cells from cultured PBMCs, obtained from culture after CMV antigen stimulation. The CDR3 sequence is CASSLELGGGNEQFF. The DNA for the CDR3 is TGTGCCAGCAGCTTAGAACTAGGGGGTGGCAATGAGCAGTTCTTC.